One and the same sample provided the 18 T cell receptor beta chains below, sequenced in a study of control samples from healthy donors and cancer patients. Method: immunoSEQ multiplex PCR; TCRdb's copy keeps in-frame clones and lacks some. The table includes more than 140,000 clones, around 94% detected once. Sequenced input: blood. These receptors all come from a man aged 40-49 years in good health.

The chain combines TRBV11-3 with TRBJ2-1; the match to TRBD1 covers 9 bases. Unmatched junction bases numbered 16, after V lost 7 bases and J lost 6 bases. Germline CDR1 reads SGHNT; CDR2 reads YENEEA. CDR3 length: 17 residues. CDR3 residues: CASTRDREREHRNEQFF. The CDR3 nucleotides read TGTGCCAGCACCCGGGACAGGGAACGAGAACACCGCAATGAGCAGTTCTTC.

The chain links TRBV4-1 to TRBJ2-1, with 7 nucleotides matching TRBD2. J lost 8 bases, V lost 0 bases, and 7 bases had no gene match. The length of the CDR3 is 15 residues. Looked up from germline, CDR1 is MGHRA and CDR2 is YSYEKL. The CDR3 sequence: CASSQDGLGGDEQFF. In DNA, the CDR3 is TGCGCCAGCAGCCAAGATGGGCTGGGGGGGGATGAGCAGTTCTTC.

DNA of the CDR3: TGTGCCAGCAGCTTGGGCCTTAGCAATCAGCCCCAGCATTTT. This sequence encodes CASSLGLSNQPQHF. The chain carries TRBV5-6 and TRBJ1-5; D is unresolved. Trimming shortened V by 0 bases and J by 0 bases, and 4 bases separated the two germline ends. This CDR3 contains 14 residues. In germline, CDR1 is SGHDT, CDR2 YYEEEE.

This clone occurred once. The rearrangement joins TRBV25-1 to TRBJ1-2; TRBD1 might be the D (6 bases). The V end was cut by 1 base, the J end by 6 bases, with 9 bases between. Germline V gene lookup returns CDR1 MGHDK and CDR2 SYGVNS. The CDR3 has 13 residues. Here the CDR3 reads CASSESRTDGYTF. The DNA for the CDR3 is TGTGCCAGCAGTGAATCGAGGACAGATGGCTACACCTTC.

The chain links TRBV6-6 to TRBJ2-5; D gene unclear. Per the germline V gene, CDR1 is MNHNY and CDR2 is SVGAGI (reference sequence). This CDR3 spans 12 amino acids. The V end was cut by 2 bases, the J end by 5 bases, with 6 bases between. CDR3 loop: CASSYAWETQYF. The CDR3 DNA follows: TGTGCCAGCAGTTACGCGTGGGAGACCCAGTACTTC.

The chain combines TRBV6-5 with TRBJ1-1; D perhaps matches TRBD1 (6 bases). Trimming took off 6 bases at V and 3 bases at J, with 17 bases between the two ends. This CDR3 has 15 residues. Germline CDR1 is MNHEY and CDR2 is SVGAGI. DNA for the CDR3: TGTGCCAGCAGAGATACAGGGATCCCTTACACTGAAGCTTTCTTT. Amino acids: CASRDTGIPYTEAFF.

Note on this clone: The same CDR3 is also encoded by other DNA sequences in this sample. V is TRBV9 and J is TRBJ1-4, with D perhaps TRBD1 (5 bases). Trimming took 0 bases from V and 1 from J, leaving 7 bases between them. Germline values: CDR1 SGDLS, CDR2 YYNGEE. This CDR3 is 15 amino acids long. The CDR3 region is CASSVGGRTNEKLFF. DNA for the CDR3: TGTGCCAGCAGCGTAGGGGGCCGAACTAATGAAAAACTGTTTTTT.

A remark on this clone: Sequence at one end of the junction differs from germline and may be a read error. The chain links TRBV27 to TRBJ2-2; D perhaps matches TRBD2 (6 bases). The CDR3 extends over 14 amino acids. Germline V gives CDR1 MNHEY, CDR2 SMNVEV (reference sequence). The CDR3 coding sequence is TGTGCCGGCAGGCGGGAAGGCAACACCGGGGAGCTGTTTTTT. Translation gives CAGRREGNTGELFF.

This sequence joins TRBV5-1 and TRBJ1-1; D perhaps matches TRBD1 (5 bases). CDR1 SGHRS and CDR2 YFSETQ come from the germline V gene. The ends were cut back, 0 bases at V and 7 bases at J, with 13 bases in the middle. The CDR3 spans 14 residues. CDR3 sequence: CASSLVAGKVEAFF. The CDR3 DNA is TGCGCCAGCAGCTTGGTGGCAGGGAAGGTTGAAGCTTTCTTT. Filled out from reference TRBV5-1 and TRBJ1-1, the complete variable domain reads KAGVTQTPRYLIKTRGQQVTLSCSPISGHRSVSWYQQTPGQGLQFLFEYFSETQRNKGNFPGRFSGRQFSNSRSEMNVSTLELGDSALYLCASSLVAGKVEAFFGQGTRLTVV.

The chain carries TRBV9 and TRBJ1-6; D remains ambiguous. V was trimmed by 2 bases and J by 5 bases, leaving 11 bases between them. The CDR3 has 15 residues. Germline V gene data show CDR1 as SGDLS and CDR2 as YYNGEE. Written as DNA, the CDR3 is TGTGCCAGCAGCGTCGCCTCTACGGATAATTCACCCCTCCACTTT. Protein product: CASSVASTDNSPLHF.

V and J are TRBV4-2 and TRBJ2-7; D gene ambiguous. Germline CDR1 and CDR2: LGHNA and YNFKEQ. The CDR3 length is 13 residues. V was shortened by 0 bases and J by 2 bases, with 5 bases between the two germline ends. Here the CDR3 reads CASSQDAPYEQYF. The DNA of the CDR3 is TGTGCCAGCAGCCAAGATGCTCCCTACGAGCAGTACTTC.

The rearrangement links TRBV11-2 to TRBJ2-4; 10 bases line up with TRBD2. Germline V gives CDR1 SGHAT, CDR2 FQNNGV. The CDR3 has 16 amino acids. The ends lost 5 bases at V and 4 bases at J; junction bases unmatched: 8. CDR3 sequence reads: CASSPRTSGQKNIQYF. CDR3 sequence (DNA): TGTGCCAGCAGCCCCCGGACTAGCGGTCAGAAAAACATTCAGTACTTC.

This chain links TRBV11-2 with TRBJ1-5, with D perhaps TRBD1 (6 bases). Germline V lookup: CDR1 SGHAT, CDR2 FQNNGV. Trimming pared 1 base from V and 10 bases from J, leaving 11 bases between. The CDR3 has 13 residues. The DNA of the CDR3 is TGTGCCAGCAGCTTAGCCCTAGGGGGACCCCAGCATTTT. Its protein is CASSLALGGPQHF.

This sequence joins TRBV6-5 and TRBJ1-1; D is possibly TRBD1 (5 bases). The CDR3 is 12 residues long. Looked up from germline, CDR1 is MNHEY and CDR2 is SVGAGI. With 3 bases removed from V and 6 bases from J, the gap between germline ends came to 8 bases. The CDR3, as DNA: TGTGCCAGCAGTTATGGGGGGGCTGAAGCTTTCTTT. Amino acid sequence: CASSYGGAEAFF.

This clone was observed once. V and J are TRBV9 and TRBJ2-4; TRBD1 matches 11 bases. The V and J ends lost 0 bases and 2 bases, in that order; junction bases with no gene match: 4. This CDR3 comprises 17 residues. Germline V gene sequence: CDR1 SGDLS, CDR2 YYNGEE. Written as DNA, the CDR3 is TGTGCCAGCAGCGTAGATGGACAGGGGGCGCCCAAAAACATTCAGTACTTC. This translates into CASSVDGQGAPKNIQYF.

The chain couples TRBV7-8 to TRBJ1-5, with D perhaps TRBD1 (5 bases). The length of the CDR3 is 16 residues. Per germline, CDR1 SGHVS and CDR2 FQNEAQ. V lost 2 bases and J 4 bases, leaving 15 bases between the germline ends. As DNA, the CDR3 is TGTGCCAGCAGCTTAAGGTCAGGGCCCGGGAATCAGCCCCAGCATTTT. Amino acids: CASSLRSGPGNQPQHF.

The chain combines TRBV9 with TRBJ1-1; TRBD1 matches at 7 bases. The CDR3 runs to 13 residues. The V segment lost 3 bases and the J segment 3 bases; nucleotides outside the gene matches: 2. CDR1 SGDLS and CDR2 YYNGEE come from the germline V gene. DNA for the CDR3: TGTGCCAGCAGCGCACAGGGGTACACTGAAGCTTTCTTT. Its translation is CASSAQGYTEAFF.

V gene TRBV12-3 or TRBV12-4 combines with J gene TRBJ1-4; TRBD1 might be the D (5 bases). The CDR3 sequence is 13 residues long. V was shortened by 0 bases and J by 10 bases, with 9 bases between the two germline ends. The CDR3 here is CASSLARQSKLFF. The CDR3 region has the DNA TGTGCCAGCAGTTTAGCGCGACAGTCAAAACTGTTTTTT.